Listed below are T cell receptor beta chains from one sample, sequenced in a study of shared clonotypes between healthy human individuals. Method: immunoSEQ multiplex PCR; TCRdb's copy keeps in-frame clones and lacks some. The sample consists of roughly 2.4 million clones, nearly 97% of them appearing once. Sequencing was done on a sample of naive CD4+ T cells sorted from blood. These TCRs come from a man aged 18 to 30 in good health. The CDR3 runs from the conserved cysteine through the conserved F or W. D genes are given only for firm matches. For some rows the clone size is stated as once, few or many, or as a class when expanded; others skip it.

d_call,j_call,clone_size,v_call,cdr3_aa,cdr3_nt
TRBD2,TRBJ2-7,once,TRBV9,CASSAGTSVYEQYF,TGTGCCAGCAGCGCCGGGACTAGCGTCTACGAGCAGTACTTC
TRBD1,TRBJ2-7,.,TRBV7-2,CASSLTPPDRGHEQYF,TGTGCCAGCAGCTTAACCCCACCCGACAGGGGCCACGAGCAGTACTTC
TRBD1,TRBJ1-1,.,TRBV6-5,CASRQQGVNTEAFF,TGTGCCAGCAGACAACAGGGGGTAAACACTGAAGCTTTCTTT
.,TRBJ1-5,.,TRBV7-2,CASSLRGGAQPQHF,TGTGCCAGCAGCTTGAGGGGGGGGGCTCAGCCCCAGCATTTT
TRBD1,TRBJ2-5,.,TRBV28,CASSLLPGQGPETQYF,TGTGCCAGCAGTTTACTTCCGGGACAGGGGCCCGAGACCCAGTACTTC
TRBD2,TRBJ2-3,.,TRBV18,CASSPQLGVAGVTDTQYF,TGTGCCAGCTCACCCCAGTTGGGGGTAGCGGGAGTTACAGATACGCAGTATTTT
.,TRBJ2-7,.,TRBV30,CAWSVVGGTYEQYF,TGTGCCTGGAGTGTAGTCGGGGGCACCTACGAGCAGTACTTC
.,TRBJ2-3,.,TRBV29-1,CSVEAGSTDTQYF,TGCAGCGTTGAGGCAGGGAGCACAGATACGCAGTATTTT
TRBD2,TRBJ2-5,.,TRBV10-1,CASSLGTSGRTETQYF,TGCGCCAGCAGCCTCGGGACTAGCGGGAGAACGGAGACCCAGTACTTC
.,TRBJ1-5,once,TRBV7-2,CASSFDISNQPQHF,TGTGCCAGCAGCTTCGACATTAGCAATCAGCCCCAGCATTTT
.,TRBJ2-4,.,TRBV10-1,CASYRVVGKNIQYF,TGCGCCAGCTACAGGGTGGTCGGCAAAAACATTCAGTACTTC
TRBD2,TRBJ2-7,.,TRBV9,CASSVGGLALEQYF,TGTGCCAGCAGCGTAGGGGGACTAGCACTCGAGCAGTACTTC